These 5 T cell receptor beta chains came from one sample sequenced in a study of immune heterogeneity within non-small cell lung tumors. Bulk tumor genomic DNA was the template, and each sample received around 650 ng. Surgery yielded several widely spaced biopsies per primary tumor. Patients had untreated, newly diagnosed non-small cell lung cancer and underwent curative surgery. It was a multiplex PCR that amplified TCR beta CDR3, with 32 V and 13 J primers. TCRdb processed the multiplex PCR reads anew with MiXCR; each CDR3 protein has one entry. The sample lists 9,500 to 13,000 distinct CDR3 sequences; 26% were seen once. Sequenced sample: lung tumor tissue. These receptors were taken from a woman in her fifties or sixties with non-small cell lung cancer.

The chain is built from TRBV30 and TRBJ1-6, with unresolved D. The CDR3 is 15 amino acids. Germline values: CDR1 GTSNPN, CDR2 SVGIG (reference sequence). With 2 bases removed from V and 0 bases from J, the gap between germline ends came to 8 bases. CDR3 residues: CAWSLESSYNSPLHF. The CDR3 DNA follows: TGTGCCTGGAGTCTAGAAAGCTCCTATAATTCACCCCTCCACTTT.

The table lists this clonotype with a count of one. Possible read error: a much larger clone is one base away. The CDR3 DNA follows: TGTGCCAGTAGTATGTGGCAGGGAAGGCGAGGCTACACCTTC. Translated: CASSMWQGRRGYTF. The V and J genes are TRBV19 and TRBJ1-2; the D gene is possibly TRBD1 (5 bases). V lost 3 bases and J lost 8, with 16 bases in between. There are 14 residues in the CDR3. Per the germline V gene, CDR1 is LNHDA and CDR2 is SQIVND (reference sequence).

In its sample, this clonotype is medium-sized. CDR3 residues: CSAETSGASYNEQFF. DNA of the CDR3: TGCAGTGCTGAGACTAGCGGGGCTTCCTACAATGAGCAGTTCTTC. This chain connects TRBV20-1 to TRBJ2-1; 11 nucleotides line up with TRBD2. Looked up from germline, CDR1 is DFQATT and CDR2 is SNEGSKA (reference sequence). The V gene end was trimmed by 5 bases and the J gene end by 1 base; junction bases not matched to a gene: 4. The CDR3 extends over 15 amino acids.

This clonotype was counted ten times or more. V and J are TRBV2 and TRBJ2-7; 9 bases align to TRBD2. Germline loops: CDR1 SNHLY, CDR2 FYNNEI. This CDR3 has 14 residues. V shed 4 bases, J shed 4 bases, and the junction held 5 bases outside the gene matches. Here the CDR3 DNA reads TGTGCCAGCAGTGGACTAGCGGAATATTACGAGCAGTACTTC. Translation gives CASSGLAEYYEQYF.

By sample share, this clonotype is medium-sized. The chain has TRBV20-1 and TRBJ2-7, with 12 nucleotides matching TRBD2. After removal of 6 bases from V and 6 bases from J, the junction contained 12 bases not matched to a gene. The CDR3 spans 15 residues. Germline lookup yields CDR1 DFQATT and CDR2 SNEGSKA (reference sequence). The CDR3 is CSASELAGGRSEQYF. In nucleotides, the CDR3 is TGCAGTGCCTCCGAACTAGCGGGGGGCCGCTCCGAGCAGTACTTC.